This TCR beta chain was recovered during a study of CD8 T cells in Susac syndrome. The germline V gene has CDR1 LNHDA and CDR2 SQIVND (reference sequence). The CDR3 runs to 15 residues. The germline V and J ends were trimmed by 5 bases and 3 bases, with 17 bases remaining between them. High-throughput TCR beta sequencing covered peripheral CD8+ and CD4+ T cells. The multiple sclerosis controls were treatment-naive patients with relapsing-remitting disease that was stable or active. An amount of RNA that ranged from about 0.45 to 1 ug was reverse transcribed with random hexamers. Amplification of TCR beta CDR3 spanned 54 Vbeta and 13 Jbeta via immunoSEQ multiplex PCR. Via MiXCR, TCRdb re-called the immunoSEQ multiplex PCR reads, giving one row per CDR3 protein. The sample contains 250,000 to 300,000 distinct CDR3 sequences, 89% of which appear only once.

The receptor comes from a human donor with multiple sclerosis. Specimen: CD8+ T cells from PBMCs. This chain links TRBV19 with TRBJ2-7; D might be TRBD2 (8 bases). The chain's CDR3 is CASSPGTRGLYEQYF. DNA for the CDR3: TGTGCCAGTAGTCCCGGGACTAGGGGGCTCTACGAGCAGTACTTC.